The 28 T cell receptor beta chains listed next were all sequenced from one sample in a study of cytomegalovirus exposure and HLA in healthy donors. The PCR ran on 60 Vbeta and 13 Jbeta primers. Sequenced by immunoSEQ multiplex PCR; TCRdb stores in-frame clones only, minus some. This sample has under 200,000 clones; about 80% occur once, and the top ten carry about 1.4%. Sequencing used PBMCs. The source of these receptors is a girl aged 5 to 17 in good health and CMV-seropositive.

V and J are TRBV5-1 and TRBJ2-1, with D tentatively TRBD2 (6 bases). The germline V and J ends were trimmed by 3 bases and 10 bases, with 14 bases remaining between them. Germline V CDR1 and CDR2: SGHRS, YFSETQ. The CDR3 covers 13 residues. The DNA for the CDR3 is TGCGCCAGCAGCTCCAGCGGGCCCGTGGAGCAGTTCTTC. Encoded protein: CASSSSGPVEQFF.

This chain connects TRBV25-1 to TRBJ2-1; 7 positions match TRBD1. The CDR3 length is 12 residues. V dropped 5 bases and J dropped 9; count of bases not matched to a gene: 4. Germline V gene data show CDR1 as MGHDK and CDR2 as SYGVNS. Here the CDR3 reads CASSPYRGEQFF. The CDR3 region has the DNA TGTGCCAGCAGTCCATACAGGGGTGAGCAGTTCTTC.

The chain links TRBV27 to TRBJ1-4, with TRBD1 matching over 9 bases. The length of the CDR3 is 15 residues. With 2 bases clipped from V and 12 bases from J, the junction kept 10 bases outside the gene matches. Germline CDR1 and CDR2: MNHEY and SMNVEV (reference sequence). CDR3 sequence (DNA): TGTGCCAGCAGTTTAAACGTCGGGACAGGGACTCAACTGTTTTTT. This codes for CASSLNVGTGTQLFF.

This chain uses TRBV29-1 with TRBJ1-2; 7 nucleotides agree with TRBD1. Losses at the gene ends were 5 bases for V and 4 bases for J; bases not matched to a gene: 10. CDR1 and CDR2 from the germline V gene are SQVTM and ANQGSEA. The CDR3 is 14 amino acids. The CDR3 DNA reads as TGCAGCGTTAGCACAGGGGCAGTAGGCTATGGCTACACCTTC. Its protein product is CSVSTGAVGYGYTF. Supplemented by reference TRBV29-1 and TRBJ1-2, the full variable domain reads SAVISQKPSRDICQRGTSLTIQCQVDSQVTMMFWYRQQPGQSLTLIATANQGSEATYESGFVIDKFPISRPNLTFSTLTVSNMSPEDSSIYLCSVSTGAVGYGYTFGSGTRLTVV.

The genes are TRBV2 and TRBJ2-1; 9 bases are a match to TRBD2. CDR1 and CDR2 (germline): SNHLY, FYNNEI. Trimming at V came to 6 bases and at J to 4 bases, leaving 7 bases not matched to a gene. The CDR3 runs to 15 residues. CDR3 bases: TGTGCCAGCAGCGCCAGTAGCGGGAGTTACAATGAGCAGTTCTTC. Its protein product is CASSASSGSYNEQFF.

The chain carries TRBV7-6 and TRBJ2-5; 7 nucleotides agree with TRBD1. The V segment lost 5 bases and the J segment 5 bases; nucleotides outside the gene matches: 8. This CDR3 spans 14 amino acids. Germline V gives CDR1 SGHVS, CDR2 FNYEAQ. The CDR3 DNA follows: TGTGCCAGCAGCAAAGGGGGCGGAGCGGAGACCCAGTACTTC. Translating gives CASSKGGGAETQYF.

This chain uses TRBV7-2 with TRBJ2-7; TRBD2 aligns across 9 bases. Trimming cost V 1 base and J 2 bases; bases outside gene matches: 3. Germline CDR1 SGHTA, CDR2 FQGNSA. The CDR3 has 15 amino acids. The CDR3 DNA sequence: TGTGCCAGCAGCTTAGACGCTAGCGGGGCCTACGAGCAGTACTTC. Translated, it gives CASSLDASGAYEQYF.

The genes are TRBV5-1 and TRBJ2-3, with D perhaps TRBD1 (6 bases). The germline gives CDR1 SGHRS, CDR2 YFSETQ. V lost 4 bases and J lost 4, with 16 bases in between. There are 15 residues in the CDR3. CDR3 protein: CASSDQGYTADTQYF. CDR3 nucleotides: TGCGCCAGCAGCGATCAGGGGTATACTGCAGATACGCAGTATTTT.

This sequence joins TRBV11-1 and TRBJ2-2; D not resolved. The CDR3 extends over 12 amino acids. The germline V and J ends were trimmed by 8 bases and 1 base, with 5 bases remaining between them. The V gene's germline CDR1 is SGHAT and CDR2 FQDESV (reference sequence). The CDR3 sequence is CASWQNTGELFF. Written as DNA, the CDR3 is TGTGCCAGCTGGCAGAACACCGGGGAGCTGTTTTTT.

The J gene is TRBJ2-5, the V gene TRBV4-3, with 7 bases aligning to TRBD2. The closer fit of TRBJ2-7 to the DNA end suggests the J call may be wrong. Germline V CDR1 and CDR2: LGHNA, YSLEER. The CDR3 has 13 amino acids. CDR3 in DNA: TGCGCCAGCAGCCAAGATCGGGGGGTCGAGCAGTACTTC. Amino acid sequence: CASSQDRGVEQYF.

V is TRBV15 and J is TRBJ2-1; 8 positions agree with TRBD2. The length of the CDR3 is 15 residues. The V segment lost 4 bases and the J segment 4 bases; nucleotides outside the gene matches: 6. Germline V gene data show CDR1 as LNHNV and CDR2 as YYDKDF (reference sequence). The CDR3 DNA sequence: TGTGCCACCAGCATGCGGCTAGCGGGTTACAATGAGCAGTTCTTC. Translated, it gives CATSMRLAGYNEQFF.

The chain recombines TRBV6-4 with TRBJ2-1; the match to TRBD2 covers 7 bases. From germline, CDR1 is MRHNA and CDR2 SNTAGT. This CDR3 is 13 amino acids long. V was clipped by 5 bases and J by 6 bases; unmatched bases: 4. CDR3 residues: CASSIRTSNEQFF. CDR3 coding DNA: TGTGCCAGCAGTATTAGGACTAGCAATGAGCAGTTCTTC.

The chain links TRBV29-1 to TRBJ2-1; the match to TRBD1 covers 10 bases. The CDR3 has 14 amino acids. V shed 6 bases and J 5 bases; nucleotides not matched to a gene: 7. Per the germline V gene, CDR1 is SQVTM and CDR2 is ANQGSEA. The DNA of the CDR3 is TGCAGCGTACCCGGGGGACAGGGGAACAATGAGCAGTTCTTC. Its protein product is CSVPGGQGNNEQFF.

The chain recombines TRBV9 with TRBJ2-3; 13 nucleotides match TRBD2. The CDR3 consists of 18 residues. Trimming removed 4 bases from V and 3 bases from J; junction bases left unmatched: 11. The V gene's germline CDR1 is SGDLS and CDR2 YYNGEE. The CDR3 DNA reads TGTGCCAGCAGCCTCCGGACTAGCGGGAGTATGGTAACAGATACGCAGTATTTT. Encoded protein: CASSLRTSGSMVTDTQYF. Combining the CDR3 with reference TRBV9 and TRBJ2-3 gives the whole variable domain DSGVTQTPKHLITATGQRVTLRCSPRSGDLSVYWYQQSLDQGLQFLIQYYNGEERAKGNILERFSAQQFPDLHSELNLSSLELGDSALYFCASSLRTSGSMVTDTQYFGPGTRLTVL.

The rearrangement joins TRBV28 to TRBJ1-1; 10 bases match TRBD1. V shed 2 bases, J shed 6 bases, and the junction held 12 bases outside the gene matches. This CDR3 has 17 residues. Germline values: CDR1 MDHEN, CDR2 SYDVKM. The CDR3 loop reads CASSLSPGTGDQAEAFF. CDR3 bases: TGTGCCAGCAGTTTAAGTCCCGGGACAGGGGATCAGGCTGAAGCTTTCTTT.

This rearrangement joins TRBV29-1 to TRBJ1-4; 8 nucleotides match TRBD1. J gave up 7 bases and V 7 bases, and 8 bases lay outside the gene matches. The V gene's germline CDR1 is SQVTM and CDR2 ANQGSEA. The CDR3 has 13 amino acids. The CDR3 loop reads CSATQGASEKLFF. The DNA for the CDR3 is TGCAGCGCCACCCAGGGGGCTTCTGAAAAACTGTTTTTT.

This clone was observed a single time. Written as DNA, the CDR3 is TGTGCCAGCAGCTTGGCGGGATATATGAACACTGAAGCTTTCTTT. Translating gives CASSLAGYMNTEAFF. The chain links TRBV5-6 to TRBJ1-1; no clear D gene. The CDR3 loop spans 15 amino acids. Deletions cut 0 bases from V and 0 bases from J, with 9 bases between. CDR1 SGHDT and CDR2 YYEEEE come from the germline V gene.

The chain uses TRBV30 and TRBJ1-5, with D possibly TRBD1 on 6 matching bases. Germline loops: CDR1 GTSNPN, CDR2 SVGIG (reference sequence). This CDR3 has 16 amino acids. Trimming shortened V by 3 bases and J by 0 bases, and 15 bases separated the two germline ends. The CDR3 region is CAWSDPTGLSNQPQHF. The DNA for the CDR3 is TGTGCCTGGAGCGACCCGACAGGACTTAGCAATCAGCCCCAGCATTTT.

The V and J genes are TRBV5-1 and TRBJ2-1; D is ambiguous. V was clipped by 4 bases and J by 0 bases, with 8 bases between them. Germline-derived CDR1 and CDR2 are SGHRS and YFSETQ. The CDR3 consists of 14 residues. In nucleotides, the CDR3 is TGCGCCAGCAGCATCGAGAGCTCCTACAATGAGCAGTTCTTC. Protein product: CASSIESSYNEQFF. Combining the CDR3 with reference TRBV5-1 and TRBJ2-1 gives the whole variable domain KAGVTQTPRYLIKTRGQQVTLSCSPISGHRSVSWYQQTPGQGLQFLFEYFSETQRNKGNFPGRFSGRQFSNSRSEMNVSTLELGDSALYLCASSIESSYNEQFFGPGTRLTVL.

The rearrangement uses TRBV27 and TRBJ2-2; TRBD2 matches at 9 bases. In germline, CDR1 is MNHEY, CDR2 SMNVEV (reference sequence). There are 17 residues in the CDR3. Losses at the gene ends were 2 bases for V and 6 bases for J; bases not matched to a gene: 10. This chain's CDR3 is CASSLKAGGYNAGELFF. In DNA, the CDR3 is TGTGCCAGCAGTTTAAAAGCGGGGGGTTATAACGCCGGGGAGCTGTTTTTT.

This chain connects TRBV2 to TRBJ1-5, with a weak D call TRBD1 (6 bases). CDR3 size: 15 residues. Germline CDR1 is SNHLY and CDR2 is FYNNEI. Trimming pared 7 bases from V and 0 bases from J, leaving 13 bases between. The CDR3 sequence: CASKEDSSSNQPQHF. In nucleotides, the CDR3 is TGTGCCAGCAAAGAGGACAGTTCTAGCAATCAGCCCCAGCATTTT.

The chain carries TRBV7-3 and TRBJ1-1; D is undetermined. Trimming stripped 6 bases from V and 2 bases from J, with 10 bases between. CDR3 length equals 13 residues. Germline loops: CDR1 SGHTA, CDR2 FQGTGA. CDR3 protein: CASRRDQNTEAFF. The CDR3 nucleotides read TGTGCCAGCAGGCGGGATCAAAACACTGAAGCTTTCTTT.

The genes are TRBV27 and TRBJ1-2, with D possibly TRBD1 on 5 matching bases. This CDR3 has 15 residues. V was pared by 0 bases and J by 6 bases, with 14 bases between. CDR1 MNHEY and CDR2 SMNVEV come from the germline V gene (reference sequence). The CDR3 DNA sequence: TGTGCCAGCAGTTTATCCACAGGAGGGCTTGATGGCTACACCTTC. It codes for CASSLSTGGLDGYTF.

V usage is TRBV29-1 and J usage is TRBJ2-1, with D maybe TRBD1 (6 bases). The CDR3 spans 17 residues. Germline values: CDR1 SQVTM, CDR2 ANQGSEA. V gave up 5 bases and J gave up 3 bases, with 23 bases separating them. The CDR3 region is CSVPKRQAPGIYNEQFF. As DNA, the CDR3 is TGCAGCGTTCCCAAACGACAGGCCCCAGGGATCTACAATGAGCAGTTCTTC.

The chain joins TRBV7-8 to TRBJ1-4, with 7 bases matching TRBD1. The CDR3 loop spans 16 amino acids. Germline V gene data show CDR1 as SGHVS and CDR2 as FQNEAQ. Trimming removed 4 bases from V and 4 bases from J; junction bases left unmatched: 9. In DNA, the CDR3 is TGTGCCAGCAGCTCCACGGACAGGCTGAATAATGAAAAACTGTTTTTT. Translated: CASSSTDRLNNEKLFF.

This chain uses TRBV30 with TRBJ2-7; 11 bases agree with TRBD1. J lost 7 bases, V lost 2 bases, and 7 bases had no gene match. This CDR3 region has 14 residues. Germline V gene data show CDR1 as GTSNPN and CDR2 as SVGIG (reference sequence). The CDR3 reads CAWSLGQGAKEQYF. CDR3 sequence (DNA): TGTGCCTGGAGTCTAGGACAGGGGGCGAAAGAGCAGTACTTC.

V usage is TRBV28 and J usage is TRBJ1-5; TRBD1 matches 9 bases. The CDR3 length is 14 residues. V was clipped by 5 bases and J by 4 bases; unmatched bases: 3. The germline gives CDR1 MDHEN, CDR2 SYDVKM. CDR3 sequence: CASSEQGANQPQHF. The CDR3, as DNA: TGTGCCAGCAGTGAACAGGGGGCAAATCAGCCCCAGCATTTT.

V and J are TRBV19 and TRBJ2-2; 10 bases map to TRBD1. Germline V lookup: CDR1 LNHDA, CDR2 SQIVND (reference sequence). This CDR3 spans 16 amino acids. V was pared by 4 bases and J by 2 bases, with 4 bases of the junction left unmatched. CDR3 in DNA: TGTGCCAGTAGTAACGACAGGGGGCGAAACACCGGGGAGCTGTTTTTT. It codes for CASSNDRGRNTGELFF.